Below are 28 T cell receptor beta chains sequenced from a single sample in a study of cytomegalovirus exposure and HLA in healthy donors. This PCR relied on a set of 60 Vbeta primers and 13 Jbeta primers. Clones were read by immunoSEQ multiplex PCR, and TCRdb kept only the in-frame ones, dropping some. The data contain roughly 180,000 clones, about 82% of them singletons. Source material: PBMCs. The receptors derive from a male donor in good health and CMV-seronegative.

This rearrangement joins TRBV28 to TRBJ1-2; perhaps TRBD1 as D (6 bases). With 6 bases removed from V and 4 bases from J, the gap between germline ends came to 21 bases. The V gene's germline CDR1 is MDHEN and CDR2 SYDVKM. The CDR3 runs to 16 residues. CDR3 in DNA: TGTGCCAGCAGGGAGGAACCGCACAGGGCGGGCTATGGCTACACCTTC. It yields the protein CASREEPHRAGYGYTF.

This rearrangement joins TRBV7-9 to TRBJ2-7, with D maybe TRBD2 (6 bases). The germline V gene has CDR1 SEHNR and CDR2 FQNEAQ (reference sequence). The CDR3 length is 13 residues. The V end was cut by 2 bases, the J end by 2 bases, with 7 bases between. CDR3 region: CASSLTGAYEQYF. CDR3 nucleotide sequence: TGTGCCAGCAGCTTAACGGGAGCCTACGAGCAGTACTTC.

The CDR3 region has the DNA TGCGCCAGCAGCTTAACACTAACAGATACGCAGTATTTT. Translated, it gives CASSLTLTDTQYF. The chain is built from TRBV5-1 and TRBJ2-3; D unclear. This CDR3 contains 13 residues. V was clipped by 2 bases and J by 3 bases, with 7 bases between them. Germline CDR1 reads SGHRS; CDR2 reads YFSETQ.

About this clone itself: Different DNA sequences within this sample yield the same CDR3. The rearrangement links TRBV2 to TRBJ1-5, with D possibly matching TRBD1 (6 bases). The germline CDR1 and CDR2 sequences are SNHLY and FYNNEI. This CDR3 has 14 residues. The ends were cut back, 5 bases at V and 0 bases at J, with 8 bases in the middle. CDR3 in amino acids: CASSLDSSNQPQHF. For the CDR3, the DNA is TGTGCCAGCAGTCTGGACAGTAGCAATCAGCCCCAGCATTTT.

V usage is TRBV6-1 and J usage is TRBJ1-2; D not certain. Germline lookup yields CDR1 MNHNS and CDR2 SASEGT. The CDR3 has 12 amino acids. Trimming took 9 bases from V and 3 from J, leaving 11 bases between them. The CDR3 DNA sequence: TGTGCCAGGGGAGACGGTGACTATGGCTACACCTTC. It specifies CARGDGDYGYTF.

The sample holds a few counts of this clone. Other DNA sequences of this sample code for an identical CDR3. The rearrangement uses TRBV6-7 and TRBJ1-1; 8 bases match TRBD1. TRBV6-7 is classed as an ORF, of uncertain function. With V trimmed by 6 bases and J by 6 bases, 18 bases remained unmatched. This CDR3 has 17 residues. The CDR3 sequence is CASRPTRKQGVLPEAFF. The CDR3 DNA reads TGTGCCAGCAGACCGACAAGAAAACAGGGGGTTCTTCCTGAAGCTTTCTTT.

This chain uses TRBV5-4 with TRBJ2-5; the D gene is possibly TRBD1 (5 bases). Germline assignment: CDR1 SGHNT and CDR2 YYREEE (reference sequence). Trimming took off 0 bases at V and 5 bases at J, with 14 bases between the two ends. The CDR3 spans 15 residues. The chain's CDR3 is CASSLARTLGETQYF. CDR3 bases: TGTGCCAGCAGCTTGGCCAGGACACTTGGGGAGACCCAGTACTTC.

The CDR3 region has the DNA TGCGCCAGCAGCCAAGATGCGGGGGGGCCTAGAATACGCACAGATACGCAGTATTTT. Translated: CASSQDAGGPRIRTDTQYF. The chain recombines TRBV4-1 with TRBJ2-3; 9 bases match TRBD2. Looked up from germline, CDR1 is MGHRA and CDR2 is YSYEKL. J was trimmed by 1 base and V by 0 bases; bases with no gene match: 11. The CDR3 loop spans 19 amino acids.

This clone was picked up a small number of times. The rearrangement uses TRBV6-1 and TRBJ1-2; tentatively, D is TRBD1 (5 bases). This CDR3 comprises 13 residues. Between the trimmed V and J ends, which lost 6 bases and 7 bases, there was a span of 15 bases. Germline CDR1 and CDR2: MNHNS and SASEGT. The DNA for the CDR3 is TGTGCCAGCAGCCCAGCAGGGTCCCCTGGCTACACCTTC. Its protein is CASSPAGSPGYTF.

The genes are TRBV27 and TRBJ2-7; 7 bases line up with TRBD1. Germline V CDR1 and CDR2: MNHEY, SMNVEV (reference sequence). Trimming cost V 3 bases and J 3 bases; bases outside gene matches: 2. The CDR3 loop spans 13 amino acids. For the CDR3, the DNA is TGTGCCAGCAGTTTCTCAGGGGGCTACGAGCAGTACTTC. The encoded protein is CASSFSGGYEQYF.

V is TRBV4-3 and J is TRBJ2-1; 12 nucleotides match TRBD2. The V segment lost 2 bases and the J segment 7 bases; nucleotides outside the gene matches: 15. CDR3 length: 19 residues. Germline V gene lookup returns CDR1 LGHNA and CDR2 YSLEER. The CDR3 DNA is TGCGCCAGCAGCCAAAAAAGGGGGCTAGCGGGAGGGCCTGGGAATGAGCAGTTCTTC. It yields the protein CASSQKRGLAGGPGNEQFF.

This chain links TRBV5-1 with TRBJ2-1; D call uncertain. CDR1 SGHRS and CDR2 YFSETQ come from the germline V gene. Trimming pared 3 bases from V and 1 base from J, leaving 8 bases between. CDR3 length equals 14 residues. CDR3 nucleotides: TGCGCCAGCAGCTCGGAGCAGTCCTACAATGAGCAGTTCTTC. Protein: CASSSEQSYNEQFF.

Details on this clone: Other DNA sequences within the sample encode an identical CDR3. J is TRBJ1-1 and V is TRBV7-9; perhaps TRBD1 as D (5 bases). Trimming cost V 0 bases and J 5 bases, with 13 bases left between them. Germline-derived CDR1 and CDR2 are SEHNR and FQNEAQ (reference sequence). CDR3 length equals 15 residues. The DNA for the CDR3 is TGTGCCAGCAGCTTAGCCCCCACAGGTGGTACTGAAGCTTTCTTT. Translated, it gives CASSLAPTGGTEAFF.

V is TRBV5-4 and J is TRBJ2-2; a possible D gene is TRBD2 (6 bases). Per germline, CDR1 SGHNT and CDR2 YYREEE (reference sequence). V was trimmed by 0 bases and J by 2 bases, leaving 14 bases between them. The length of the CDR3 is 17 residues. In nucleotides, the CDR3 is TGTGCCAGCAGCTTGGGCGGGGCCCTCCTTAACACCGGGGAGCTGTTTTTT. As protein: CASSLGGALLNTGELFF. Using reference TRBV5-4 and TRBJ2-2 for the parts outside the CDR3, the full variable domain is ETGVTQSPTHLIKTRGQQVTLRCSSQSGHNTVSWYQQALGQGPQFIFQYYREEENGRGNFPPRFSGLQFPNYSSELNVNALELDDSALYLCASSLGGALLNTGELFFGEGSRLTVL.

This sequence joins TRBV27 and TRBJ2-2; 7 nucleotides line up with TRBD2. V trimming: 0 bases; J trimming: 3 bases; junction bases outside the gene matches: 7. The CDR3 has 17 amino acids. Per the germline V gene, CDR1 is MNHEY and CDR2 is SMNVEV (reference sequence). The CDR3 is CASSLSIRLADTGELFF. The CDR3 coding sequence is TGTGCCAGCAGTTTATCGATACGGCTAGCGGACACCGGGGAGCTGTTTTTT.

This clone has a handful of counts. At one end the junction does not follow the germline gene, possibly because of a read error. CDR3 nucleotides: TGTGCCAGCAGGGAAGGGGATTCTTCAGGGGGAGCCTACGAGCAGTACTTC. It yields the protein CASREGDSSGGAYEQYF. V usage is TRBV6-1 and J usage is TRBJ2-7; the match to TRBD1 covers 7 bases. The CDR3 is made up of 17 amino acids. Germline-derived CDR1 and CDR2 are MNHNS and SASEGT.

This clone was counted at least ten times. The chain carries TRBV9 and TRBJ1-1; 9 bases agree with TRBD1. This CDR3 has 15 amino acids. Germline V gene lookup returns CDR1 SGDLS and CDR2 YYNGEE. The trim removed 4 bases at V and 11 bases at J, leaving 15 bases unmatched. The CDR3 here is CASSLEGQGQTAAFF. CDR3 nucleotide sequence: TGTGCCAGCAGCCTAGAAGGACAGGGGCAGACGGCCGCTTTCTTT.

This clone was seen a handful of times. The chain employs TRBV4-1 and TRBJ2-7; maybe TRBD1 (6 bases). The V end lost 0 bases, the J end lost 0 bases, and 9 bases lay between the germline ends. The germline V gene encodes CDR1 MGHRA and CDR2 YSYEKL. This CDR3 contains 15 residues. The CDR3 nucleotides read TGCGCCAGCAGCCAAGAATTGACAGGCTCCTACGAGCAGTACTTC. Its protein product is CASSQELTGSYEQYF.

The chain combines TRBV15 with TRBJ2-5; a weak D match, TRBD2 (6 bases). V was shortened by 0 bases and J by 0 bases, with 8 bases between the two germline ends. CDR1 is LNHNV and CDR2 is YYDKDF in the germline V gene (reference sequence). The CDR3 extends over 15 amino acids. CDR3 residues: CATSRDAGYQETQYF. CDR3 nucleotides: TGTGCCACCAGCAGAGATGCGGGGTACCAAGAGACCCAGTACTTC.

This chain links TRBV10-3 with TRBJ1-2; D gene unclear. Germline CDR1 and CDR2: ENHRY and SYGVKD. The CDR3 has 14 amino acids. V was pared by 2 bases and J by 8 bases, with 15 bases between. The CDR3 reads CAISEPGLMLGYTF. In DNA form, the CDR3 reads TGTGCCATCAGTGAGCCGGGTCTCATGCTCGGCTACACCTTC.

V gene TRBV28 combines with J gene TRBJ2-7; D is possibly TRBD2 (5 bases). The CDR3 loop spans 14 amino acids. CDR1 is MDHEN, CDR2 SYDVKM, per germline. With 3 bases removed from V and 0 bases from J, the gap between germline ends came to 9 bases. DNA for the CDR3: TGTGCCAGCAGTTTGGCGGGTTTCTCCTACGAGCAGTACTTC. Protein: CASSLAGFSYEQYF.

The J gene is TRBJ1-2, the V gene TRBV19; D may be TRBD1 (5 bases). The CDR3 loop spans 13 amino acids. Germline CDR1 LNHDA, CDR2 SQIVND (reference sequence). Deletions cut 7 bases from V and 4 bases from J, with 13 bases between. CDR3 nucleotide sequence: TGTGCCAGTACCAAAGACAGATTCTATGGCTACACCTTC. It encodes CASTKDRFYGYTF.

On this clone itself: One end of the junction varies from germline; a read error may be responsible. This chain links TRBV5-1 with TRBJ2-5; possibly TRBD1 for D (6 bases). The CDR3 runs 15 residues. Per germline, CDR1 SGHRS and CDR2 YFSETQ. The CDR3 loop is CASSPTGGAQQTQYF. CDR3 DNA: TGCGCCAGCAGCCCGACAGGAGGTGCCCAACAGACCCAGTACTTC.

J is TRBJ1-5 and V is TRBV19, with 7 bases that match TRBD1. The germline V gene encodes CDR1 LNHDA and CDR2 SQIVND (reference sequence). The V gene end was trimmed by 0 bases and the J gene end by 7 bases; junction bases not matched to a gene: 6. The CDR3 is 15 residues long. The CDR3 region has the DNA TGTGCCAGTAGTATAGACCGGACAGGAGGACAGCCCCAGCATTTT. Translating it yields CASSIDRTGGQPQHF.

The gene calls are TRBV11-2 and TRBJ2-3, with TRBD2 matching 8 bases. Per the germline V gene, CDR1 is SGHAT and CDR2 is FQNNGV. V lost 3 bases, J lost 2 bases, and 1 base stayed unmatched. This CDR3 has 14 amino acids. The CDR3 spells CASSLRGVTDTQYF. In nucleotides, the CDR3 is TGTGCCAGCAGCTTGCGGGGGGTCACAGATACGCAGTATTTT.

This chain connects TRBV18 to TRBJ2-7, with 9 bases identical to TRBD1. V was clipped by 2 bases and J by 0 bases; unmatched bases: 2. Germline V lookup: CDR1 KGHSH, CDR2 LQKENI. CDR3 length: 15 amino acids. The CDR3 nucleotides are TGTGCCAGCTCACCATTGACAGGGGGCTCCTACGAGCAGTACTTC. Amino acids: CASSPLTGGSYEQYF. Looking up the rest from reference TRBV18 and TRBJ2-7 gives the full variable domain: NAGVMQNPRHLVRRRGQEARLRCSPMKGHSHVYWYRQLPEEGLKFMVYLQKENIIDESGMPKERFSAEFPKEGPSILRIQQVVRGDSAAYFCASSPLTGGSYEQYFGPGTRLTVT.

The rearrangement uses TRBV25-1 and TRBJ1-3; tentatively, D is TRBD1 (5 bases). V lost 0 bases to trimming and J lost 1 base, with 16 bases between them. CDR3 length: 18 residues. Looked up from germline, CDR1 is MGHDK and CDR2 is SYGVNS. The CDR3 coding sequence is TGTGCCAGCAGTGAATATTTCGGGTCAGGGTCATCTGGAAACACCATATATTTT. It specifies CASSEYFGSGSSGNTIYF.

This clone was detected a few times. The chain recombines TRBV5-1 with TRBJ1-1, with 12 bases identical to TRBD1. V shed 1 base and J 5 bases; nucleotides not matched to a gene: 6. The germline V gene encodes CDR1 SGHRS and CDR2 YFSETQ. The CDR3 contains 16 residues. CDR3 in amino acids: CASSLTGTGGWTEAFF. For the CDR3, the DNA is TGCGCCAGCAGCTTGACCGGGACAGGGGGCTGGACTGAAGCTTTCTTT.